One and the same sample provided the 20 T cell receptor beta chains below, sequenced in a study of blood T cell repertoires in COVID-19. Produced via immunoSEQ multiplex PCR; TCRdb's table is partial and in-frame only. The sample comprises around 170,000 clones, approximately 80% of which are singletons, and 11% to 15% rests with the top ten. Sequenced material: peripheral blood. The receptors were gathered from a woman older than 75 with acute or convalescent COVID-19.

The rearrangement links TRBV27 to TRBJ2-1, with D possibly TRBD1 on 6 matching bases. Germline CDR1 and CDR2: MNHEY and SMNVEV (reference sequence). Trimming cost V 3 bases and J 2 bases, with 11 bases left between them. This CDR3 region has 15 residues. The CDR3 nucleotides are TGTGCCAGCAGTTTCCAGGGGTTTACCTACAATGAGCAGTTCTTC. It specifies CASSFQGFTYNEQFF.

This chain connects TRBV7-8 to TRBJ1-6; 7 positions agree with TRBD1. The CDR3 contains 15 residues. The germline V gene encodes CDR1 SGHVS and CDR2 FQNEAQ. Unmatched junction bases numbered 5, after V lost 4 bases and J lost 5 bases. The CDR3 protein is CASSWGTANNSPLHF. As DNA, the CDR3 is TGTGCCAGCAGCTGGGGGACAGCCAATAATTCACCCCTCCACTTT. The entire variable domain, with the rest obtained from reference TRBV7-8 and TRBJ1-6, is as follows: GAGVSQSPRYKVAKRGQDVALRCDPISGHVSLFWYQQALGQGPEFLTYFQNEAQLDKSGLPSDRFFAERPEGSVSTLKIQRTQQEDSAVYLCASSWGTANNSPLHFGNGTRLTVT.

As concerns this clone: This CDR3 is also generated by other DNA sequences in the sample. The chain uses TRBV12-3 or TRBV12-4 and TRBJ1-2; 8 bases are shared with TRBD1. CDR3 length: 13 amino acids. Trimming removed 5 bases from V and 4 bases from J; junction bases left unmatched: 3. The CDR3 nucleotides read TGTGCCAGCAGTCCAGGACAGGGCTATGGCTACACCTTC. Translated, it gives CASSPGQGYGYTF.

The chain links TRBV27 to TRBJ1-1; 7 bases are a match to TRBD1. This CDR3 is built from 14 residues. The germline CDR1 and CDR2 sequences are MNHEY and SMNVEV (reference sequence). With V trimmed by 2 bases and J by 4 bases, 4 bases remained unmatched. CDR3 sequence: CASSLRGGGTEAFF. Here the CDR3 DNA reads TGTGCCAGCAGTTTACGAGGGGGCGGCACTGAAGCTTTCTTT.

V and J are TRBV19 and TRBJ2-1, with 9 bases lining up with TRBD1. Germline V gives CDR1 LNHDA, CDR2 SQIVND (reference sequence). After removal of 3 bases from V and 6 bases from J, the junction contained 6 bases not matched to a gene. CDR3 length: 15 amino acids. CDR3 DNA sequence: TGTGCCAGTAGTATCGGGGACAGGGTTTCCAATGAGCAGTTCTTC. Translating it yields CASSIGDRVSNEQFF.

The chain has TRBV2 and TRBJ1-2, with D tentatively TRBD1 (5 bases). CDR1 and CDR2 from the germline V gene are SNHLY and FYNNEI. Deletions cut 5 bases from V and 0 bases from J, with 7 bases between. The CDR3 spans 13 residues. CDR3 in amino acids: CASSQGPNYGYTF. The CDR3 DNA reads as TGTGCCAGCAGTCAGGGCCCTAACTATGGCTACACCTTC.

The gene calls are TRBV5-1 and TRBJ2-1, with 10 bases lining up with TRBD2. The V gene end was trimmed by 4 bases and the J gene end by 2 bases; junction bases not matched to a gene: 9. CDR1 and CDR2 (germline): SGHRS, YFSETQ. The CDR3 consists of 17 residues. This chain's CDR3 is CASSIFSGGQTYNEQFF. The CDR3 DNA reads TGCGCCAGCAGCATATTTAGCGGGGGGCAAACCTACAATGAGCAGTTCTTC. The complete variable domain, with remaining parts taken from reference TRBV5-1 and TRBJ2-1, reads KAGVTQTPRYLIKTRGQQVTLSCSPISGHRSVSWYQQTPGQGLQFLFEYFSETQRNKGNFPGRFSGRQFSNSRSEMNVSTLELGDSALYLCASSIFSGGQTYNEQFFGPGTRLTVL.

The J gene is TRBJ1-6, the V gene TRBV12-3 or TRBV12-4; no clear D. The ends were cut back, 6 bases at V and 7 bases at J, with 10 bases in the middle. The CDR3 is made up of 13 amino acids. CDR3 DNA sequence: TGTGCCAGCAGAATAGAGAACAATTCACCCCTCCACTTT. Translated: CASRIENNSPLHF.

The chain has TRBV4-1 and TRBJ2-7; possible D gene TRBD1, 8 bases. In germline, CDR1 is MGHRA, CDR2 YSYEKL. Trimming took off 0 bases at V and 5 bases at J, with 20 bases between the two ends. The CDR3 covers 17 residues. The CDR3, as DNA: TGCGCCAGCAGCCAAGACCTTTGGACAGGGAGGGCGGACGAGCAGTACTTC. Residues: CASSQDLWTGRADEQYF.

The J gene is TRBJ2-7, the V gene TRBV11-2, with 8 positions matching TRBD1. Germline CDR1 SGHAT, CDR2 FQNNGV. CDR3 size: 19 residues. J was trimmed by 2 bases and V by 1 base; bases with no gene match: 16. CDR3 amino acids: CASSLVLTGGVAKPYEQYF. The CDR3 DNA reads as TGTGCCAGCAGCTTAGTCTTAACAGGGGGAGTCGCCAAGCCCTACGAGCAGTACTTC.

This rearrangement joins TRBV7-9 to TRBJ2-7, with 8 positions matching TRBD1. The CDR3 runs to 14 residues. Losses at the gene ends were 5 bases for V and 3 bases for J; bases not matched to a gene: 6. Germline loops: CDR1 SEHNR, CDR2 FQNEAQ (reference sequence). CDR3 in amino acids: CASSGDRWVYEQYF. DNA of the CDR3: TGTGCCAGCAGCGGGGACAGGTGGGTCTACGAGCAGTACTTC.

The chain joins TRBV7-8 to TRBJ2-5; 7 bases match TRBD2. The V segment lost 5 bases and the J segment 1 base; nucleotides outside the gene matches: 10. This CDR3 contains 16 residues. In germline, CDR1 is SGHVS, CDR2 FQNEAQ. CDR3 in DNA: TGTGCCAGCAGCCCCTTCAGCGGGGCAAGCCAAGAGACCCAGTACTTC. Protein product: CASSPFSGASQETQYF.

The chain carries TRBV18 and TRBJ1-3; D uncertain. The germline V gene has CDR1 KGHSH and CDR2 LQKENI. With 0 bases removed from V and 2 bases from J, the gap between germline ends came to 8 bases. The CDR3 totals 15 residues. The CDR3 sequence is CASSPPAEAGNTIYF. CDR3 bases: TGTGCCAGCTCACCACCGGCCGAGGCTGGAAACACCATATATTTT.

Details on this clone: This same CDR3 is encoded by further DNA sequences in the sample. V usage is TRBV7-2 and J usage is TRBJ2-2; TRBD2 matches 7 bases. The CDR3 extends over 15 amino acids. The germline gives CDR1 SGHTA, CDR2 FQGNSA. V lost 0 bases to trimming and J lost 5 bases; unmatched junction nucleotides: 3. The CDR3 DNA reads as TGTGCCAGCAGCTTAGCGGGGGGGGATACCGGGGAGCTGTTTTTT. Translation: CASSLAGGDTGELFF. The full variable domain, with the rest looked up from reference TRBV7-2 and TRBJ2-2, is GAGVSQSPSNKVTEKGKDVELRCDPISGHTALYWYRQSLGQGLEFLIYFQGNSAPDKSGLPSDRFSAERTGGSVSTLTIQRTQQEDSAVYLCASSLAGGDTGELFFGEGSRLTVL.

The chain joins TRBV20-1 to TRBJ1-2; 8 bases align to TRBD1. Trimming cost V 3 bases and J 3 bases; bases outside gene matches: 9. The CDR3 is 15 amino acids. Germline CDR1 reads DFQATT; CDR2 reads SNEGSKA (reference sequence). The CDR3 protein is CSASDGQGGYYGYTF. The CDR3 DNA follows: TGCAGTGCTAGTGACGGACAGGGTGGTTACTATGGCTACACCTTC.

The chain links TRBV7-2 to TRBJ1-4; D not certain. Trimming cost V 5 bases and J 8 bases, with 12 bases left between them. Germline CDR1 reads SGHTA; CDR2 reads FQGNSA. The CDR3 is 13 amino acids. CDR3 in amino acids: CASSLLMREKLFF. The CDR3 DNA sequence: TGTGCCAGCAGCCTTCTTATGCGGGAAAAACTGTTTTTT.

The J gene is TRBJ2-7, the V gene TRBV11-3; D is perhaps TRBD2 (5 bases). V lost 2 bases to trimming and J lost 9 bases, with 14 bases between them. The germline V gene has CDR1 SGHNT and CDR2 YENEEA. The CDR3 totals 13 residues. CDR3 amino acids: CASSLTAETGQYF. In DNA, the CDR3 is TGTGCCAGCAGCTTAACAGCGGAGACCGGGCAGTACTTC.

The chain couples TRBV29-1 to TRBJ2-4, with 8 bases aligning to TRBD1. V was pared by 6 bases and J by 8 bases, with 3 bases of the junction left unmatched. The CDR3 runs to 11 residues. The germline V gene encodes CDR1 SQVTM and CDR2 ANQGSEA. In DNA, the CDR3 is TGCAGCGTGGGGGGACAGGACATTCAGTACTTC. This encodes CSVGGQDIQYF.

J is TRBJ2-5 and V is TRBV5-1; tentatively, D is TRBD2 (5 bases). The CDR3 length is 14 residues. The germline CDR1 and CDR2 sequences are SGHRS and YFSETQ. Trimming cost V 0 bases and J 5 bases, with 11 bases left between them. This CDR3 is CASSLAGEWETQYF. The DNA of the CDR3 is TGCGCCAGCAGCTTGGCTGGGGAGTGGGAGACCCAGTACTTC.

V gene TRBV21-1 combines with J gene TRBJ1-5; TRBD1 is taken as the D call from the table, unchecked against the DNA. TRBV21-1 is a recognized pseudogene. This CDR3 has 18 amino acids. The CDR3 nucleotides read TGTGCCAGCCCCCGAAAGACGACCGACCAGGGATCCGATCAGCCCCAGCATTTT. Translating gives CASPRKTTDQGSDQPQHF.